The present TCR beta chain was sequenced within a study of T cells in Graves' hyperthyroidism and ophthalmopathy. Points from the study as a whole: Most clonotypes that expanded in the thyroid above 0.001 also showed up in blood. From stable hyperthyroidism, ophthalmopathy was set apart by a 13 V-J model.

Absence of ophthalmopathy progression within 18 months defined stable Graves' hyperthyroidism. Patients aged 18 to 65 had newly diagnosed hyperthyroidism lasting under 2 months. Researchers amplified the TCR beta CDR3 regions from RNA transcripts. The HTBI primer set was used in a first-round RT-PCR of the TCR CDR3. From the multiplex PCR reads, TCRdb called clonotypes with MiXCR, one entry per CDR3 protein. The sample carries 500,000 to 750,000 distinct CDR3 sequences, around 45% recorded once. Ten or more counts support this clonotype. The antigen is undetermined. The V gene's germline CDR1 is MNHEY and CDR2 SVGAGI. V lost 5 bases to trimming and J lost 4 bases, with 12 bases between them. This CDR3 has 14 residues.

The receptor's source is a woman aged 18-30 years with Graves' hyperthyroidism. Sequences were obtained from peripheral blood or thyroid tissue (not recorded which). V usage is TRBV6-5 and J usage is TRBJ1-5; tentative D call: TRBD1 (5 bases). CDR3 amino acids: CASSESQGNQPQHF. The CDR3 DNA reads as TGTGCCAGCAGTGAGTCCCAGGGTAATCAGCCCCAGCATTTT.